One sample yielded the 22 T cell receptor beta chains listed below, sequenced in a study of monozygotic twins with inflammatory bowel disease. One entry per CDR3 protein, without DNA, is what TCRdb gives after re-calling the 5' RACE reads. Recorded here are roughly 300,000 distinct CDR3 sequences; the top ten clones represent roughly 5.3%. Material: blood. These receptors were taken from a human donor with ulcerative colitis or Crohn's disease, or a healthy co-twin of an affected twin (not recorded which).

The CDR3 reads CASSQWDRQKETQYF. The chain joins TRBV14 to TRBJ2-5; TCRdb reports TRBD1, a call that lacks DNA to check it against. There are 15 residues in the CDR3. The germline V gene encodes CDR1 SGHDN and CDR2 FVKESK.

The chain is built from TRBV14 and TRBJ1-2. Germline CDR1 SGHDN, CDR2 FVKESK. The CDR3 is 16 amino acids. CDR3 protein: CASSQEGSDVNYGYTF.

The chain employs TRBV6-1 and TRBJ2-7; TCRdb gives TRBD1 as the D gene, but with no DNA this cannot be confirmed. Germline V gene data show CDR1 as MNHNS and CDR2 as SASEGT. CDR3 size: 15 residues. This CDR3 is CASTVGGGYSYEQYF.

J is TRBJ1-1 and V is TRBV28; TCRdb's D call of TRBD1 is untestable without DNA. CDR1 is MDHEN, CDR2 SYDVKM, per germline. There are 15 residues in the CDR3. The CDR3: CASSLLPTGGTEAFF.

The chain employs TRBV7-8 and TRBJ2-3; TCRdb designates TRBD1, a call that cannot be tested without DNA. This CDR3 region has 18 residues. Germline loops: CDR1 SGHVS, CDR2 FQNEAQ. CDR3 residues: CASSPRTPLAPSTDTQYF.

The rearrangement joins TRBV30 to TRBJ2-7. Germline V gives CDR1 GTSNPN, CDR2 SVGIG (reference sequence). There are 12 residues in the CDR3. CDR3 protein: CAWKNQRYEQYF.

The V call is TRBV2, the J call TRBJ2-7; TCRdb's assignment of TRBD1 cannot be checked, as there is no DNA. The length of the CDR3 is 11 residues. Germline CDR1 and CDR2: SNHLY and FYNNEI. The CDR3 region is CASTEQRDTAF. The full variable domain, rest sourced from reference TRBV2 and TRBJ2-7, is EPEVTQTPSHQVTQMGQEVILRCVPISNHLYFYWYRQILGQKVEFLVSFYNNEISEKSEIFDDQFSVERPDGSNFTLKIRSTKLEDSAMYFCASTEQRDTAFGPGTRLTVT.

The chain employs TRBV12-3 or TRBV12-4 and TRBJ1-3. This CDR3 comprises 15 residues. The CDR3 sequence: CASSLQANSGNTIYF.

The chain carries TRBV6-2 or TRBV6-3 and TRBJ2-7; the D call from TCRdb, TRBD1, cannot be confirmed without DNA. CDR1 is MNHEY and CDR2 is SVGEGT in the germline V gene. The CDR3 length is 11 residues. CDR3 sequence: CASSQGNEHYF.

The V gene is TRBV15, the J gene TRBJ2-2; the TRBD1 assignment by TCRdb is unverifiable without DNA. The CDR3 runs 15 residues. The germline gives CDR1 LNHNV, CDR2 YYDKDF (reference sequence). Here the CDR3 reads CATSRDRGRTGELFF.

V and J are TRBV20-1 and TRBJ2-7; the TRBD2 assignment by TCRdb is unverifiable without DNA. The V gene's germline CDR1 is DFQATT and CDR2 SNEGSKA (reference sequence). The CDR3 spans 14 residues. This CDR3 is CSASYSGGTYEQYF.

This rearrangement joins TRBV6-1 to TRBJ1-2; the D gene TCRdb calls, TRBD1, cannot be checked with no DNA. This CDR3 comprises 13 residues. Germline CDR1 and CDR2: MNHNS and SASEGT. The CDR3 region is CASRKTGVKGYTF.

V usage is TRBV6-5 and J usage is TRBJ1-5. Germline V gene lookup returns CDR1 MNHEY and CDR2 SVGAGI. This CDR3 contains 13 residues. CDR3 in amino acids: CASSYKRNQPQHF.

V usage is TRBV18 and J usage is TRBJ1-4; TCRdb's assignment of TRBD1 cannot be checked, as there is no DNA. The length of the CDR3 is 14 residues. Germline loops: CDR1 KGHSH, CDR2 LQKENI. CDR3: CASSQGASDEKLFF.

The chain joins TRBV7-2 to TRBJ2-3. This CDR3 contains 12 residues. Germline V gene sequence: CDR1 SGHTA, CDR2 FQGNSA. The CDR3 loop is CASSLDTDTQYF. Variable domain in full (rest from reference TRBV7-2 and TRBJ2-3): GAGVSQSPSNKVTEKGKDVELRCDPISGHTALYWYRQSLGQGLEFLIYFQGNSAPDKSGLPSDRFSAERTGGSVSTLTIQRTQQEDSAVYLCASSLDTDTQYFGPGTRLTVL.

The chain uses TRBV30 and TRBJ1-2; TCRdb's D call of TRBD1 is untestable without DNA. This CDR3 contains 12 residues. Germline CDR1 GTSNPN, CDR2 SVGIG (reference sequence). This CDR3 is CAWSPGFNGYTF.

The chain recombines TRBV28 with TRBJ1-2. The CDR3 has 13 amino acids. CDR1 is MDHEN and CDR2 is SYDVKM in the germline V gene. The CDR3 sequence is CASGWGWAYGYTF.

The chain joins TRBV5-5 to TRBJ2-4; checking the TCRdb D call of TRBD1 is not possible without DNA. Per germline, CDR1 SGHKS and CDR2 YYEKEE (reference sequence). This CDR3 is built from 16 residues. CDR3 in amino acids: CASSFPTGLAKNIQYF.

This sequence joins TRBV7-2 and TRBJ2-5; TCRdb indicates TRBD1, and absent DNA this call remains unverified. The CDR3 is 13 amino acids. Per the germline V gene, CDR1 is SGHTA and CDR2 is FQGNSA. This chain's CDR3 is CASSFDRKETQYF.

This sequence joins TRBV27 and TRBJ1-2; the D call of TRBD1 rests on TCRdb alone, since no DNA is present to check it. CDR3 length equals 15 residues. Germline CDR1 reads MNHEY; CDR2 reads SMNVEV (reference sequence). The CDR3 sequence: CASSDTGPANYGYTF.

This chain links TRBV6-1 with TRBJ1-4. CDR3 length: 13 amino acids. CDR1 MNHNS and CDR2 SASEGT come from the germline V gene. This chain's CDR3 is CASTRSDNEKLFF.

The rearrangement joins TRBV12-3 or TRBV12-4 to TRBJ2-3. The CDR3 length is 14 residues. The CDR3 is CASSLGDGVDTQYF.